One T cell receptor beta chain is described in this entry. It has no known antigen specificity. No quality values exist for individual bases; no much larger clone is one base distant. At the junction V is shortened by 3 bases and J by 8 bases, with 4 bases in between. The CDR3 runs 11 residues from the cysteine to the phenylalanine. Only CDR3 DNA remains: 33 bases, in frame from the first base. This entry is derived from a study of control samples from healthy donors and cancer patients (dated by TCRdb to the early 2020s). The library was prepared using the immunoSEQ multiplex PCR assay. Here the immuneACCESS table is served through TCRdb, limited to in-frame sequences with V and J called. Missing clones are a known gap in these copies; in checked studies unresolved V genes cover under half, and the rest lacks a known reason. This sample holds roughly 76,000 clones; roughly 94% were observed only once. Jointly, the top ten make up roughly 5% of the sample.

Sequences were obtained from blood. This clonotype originated in a woman between 18 and 29 years old in good health. This chain is built from TRBV12-3 or TRBV12-4 and TRBJ2-2, with the D gene uncertain. The nucleotide sequence reads TGTGCCAGCAGTTTTTTAGGGGAGCTGTTTTTT. Its translation is CASSFLGELFF.